Following are 28 T cell receptor beta chains from one sample sequenced in a study of OX40 agonist ivuxolimab in advanced cancers. Profiling relied on immunoSEQ multiplex PCR, and the TCRdb table lists in-frame clones only, not all of them. The sample has roughly 83,000 clones; about 89% are singletons. The material was CD4+ or CD8+ T cells sorted from blood, obtained in a trial of the OX40 agonist ivuxolimab. The receptor source for this set is an adult with an advanced solid tumor such as melanoma, head and neck, liver or kidney cancer.

The V call is TRBV19, the J call TRBJ2-7; D remains ambiguous. Germline V gene data show CDR1 as LNHDA and CDR2 as SQIVND (reference sequence). The CDR3 contains 11 residues. The V gene lost 4 bases and the J gene lost 3 bases, with 4 bases spanning the gap. CDR3: CASSTLYEQYF. The CDR3 nucleotides are TGTGCCAGTAGTACCCTCTACGAGCAGTACTTC.

The chain links TRBV19 to TRBJ1-6, with TRBD1 as a possible D gene (5 bases). Per germline, CDR1 LNHDA and CDR2 SQIVND (reference sequence). With 9 bases removed from V and 4 bases from J, the gap between germline ends came to 13 bases. The CDR3 covers 14 residues. The CDR3 nucleotides read TGTGCCAGCGCCATAGGGGATTATAATTCACCCCTCCACTTT. Its translation: CASAIGDYNSPLHF.

This clone was seen just once. The chain is built from TRBV28 and TRBJ2-5; TRBD2 aligns across 10 bases. J gave up 5 bases and V 2 bases, and 11 bases lay outside the gene matches. The V gene's germline CDR1 is MDHEN and CDR2 SYDVKM. This CDR3 is 17 amino acids long. For the CDR3, the DNA is TGTGCCAGCAGTTTACCCGGGACTAGCGAAATTTGGGAGACCCAGTACTTC. Translation: CASSLPGTSEIWETQYF.

The rearrangement uses TRBV6-5 and TRBJ2-7; D is undetermined. Trimming removed 6 bases at V and 1 base at J, with 16 bases between. In germline, CDR1 is MNHEY, CDR2 SVGAGI. This CDR3 region has 15 residues. The CDR3 protein is CASRPGLIVSYEQYF. The CDR3 DNA reads as TGTGCCAGCAGACCTGGTCTTATCGTGTCCTACGAGCAGTACTTC.

This clone has only a few counts. This chain connects TRBV16 to TRBJ1-1; 7 nucleotides align to TRBD1. The J segment lost 6 bases and the V segment lost 3 bases, leaving 10 bases of the junction unmatched. CDR1 and CDR2 from the germline V gene are KGHSY and FQNENV. The CDR3 contains 15 residues. The CDR3 spells CASSHRQGIGPEAFF. The CDR3 DNA reads TGTGCCAGCAGCCACCGACAGGGTATCGGCCCTGAAGCTTTCTTT.

This clone appeared once. The V and J genes are TRBV2 and TRBJ2-5; TRBD2 agrees at 7 bases. Germline V gene data show CDR1 as SNHLY and CDR2 as FYNNEI. The J segment lost 5 bases and the V segment lost 4 bases, leaving 1 base of the junction unmatched. The CDR3 length is 12 residues. CDR3 protein: CASSVSGETQYF. The DNA for the CDR3 is TGTGCCAGCAGTGTTAGCGGGGAGACCCAGTACTTC.

The CDR3 DNA is TGTGCCAGCAACCCCGGGAGAACTCGGTTAGCCAAAAACATTCAGTACTTC. Protein product: CASNPGRTRLAKNIQYF. This chain joins TRBV2 and TRBJ2-4; tentatively, D is TRBD2 (6 bases). The CDR3 runs to 17 residues. Trimming left V 7 bases short and J 0 bases short, with 19 bases between. Germline assignment: CDR1 SNHLY and CDR2 FYNNEI.

The rearrangement joins TRBV6-5 to TRBJ2-3; D is possibly TRBD2 (6 bases). The V gene lost 6 bases and the J gene lost 0 bases, with 13 bases spanning the gap. Germline assignment: CDR1 MNHEY and CDR2 SVGAGI. CDR3 length equals 15 residues. CDR3 sequence: CASRNSGTSTDTQYF. The CDR3 region has the DNA TGTGCCAGCAGGAATAGCGGAACAAGCACAGATACGCAGTATTTT.

To note about this clone: At the DNA level, this CDR3 is encoded by other sequences in the same sample as well. This rearrangement joins TRBV6-5 to TRBJ1-2; D gene unclear. V shed 3 bases and J shed 7 bases, with 9 bases lying between them. CDR3 length equals 12 residues. Germline CDR1 MNHEY, CDR2 SVGAGI. The CDR3 region has the DNA TGTGCCAGCAGTTATGGAGAAGGTGGCTACACCTTC. It encodes CASSYGEGGYTF.

This clone came up a few times. The rearrangement uses TRBV6-1 and TRBJ2-7; 12 nucleotides agree with TRBD2. This CDR3 has 15 residues. CDR1 MNHNS and CDR2 SASEGT come from the germline V gene. V lost 8 bases to trimming and J lost 6 bases; unmatched junction nucleotides: 11. CDR3 residues: CASQETSGSPGEQYV. CDR3 DNA sequence: TGTGCCAGCCAGGAGACTAGCGGGAGCCCCGGCGAGCAGTACGTC.

This clone was counted a few times. The chain couples TRBV12-5 to TRBJ1-2; no reliable D call. V lost 7 bases and J 4 bases, leaving 13 bases between the germline ends. The CDR3 totals 13 residues. Germline V lookup: CDR1 LGHNT, CDR2 FRNRAP. The CDR3 DNA reads TGTGCTAGTGCCGGAATACCAGGCTATGGCTACACCTTC. Its translation: CASAGIPGYGYTF. The full variable domain, its missing parts supplied by reference TRBV12-5 and TRBJ1-2, is DARVTQTPRHKVTEMGQEVTMRCQPILGHNTVFWYRQTMMQGLELLAYFRNRAPLDDSGMPKDRFSAEMPDATLATLKIQPSEPRDSAVYFCASAGIPGYGYTFGSGTRLTVV.

This rearrangement joins TRBV4-1 to TRBJ1-1; 8 positions match TRBD1. CDR3 size: 13 residues. CDR1 MGHRA and CDR2 YSYEKL come from the germline V gene. Trimming removed 4 bases from V and 11 bases from J; junction bases left unmatched: 9. This CDR3 is CASSPGTGYDAFF. For the CDR3, the DNA is TGCGCCAGCAGCCCCGGGACAGGCTATGATGCTTTCTTT.

The V call is TRBV27, the J call TRBJ2-7; 8 positions agree with TRBD1. Trimming at V came to 2 bases and at J to 6 bases, leaving 6 bases not matched to a gene. The germline V gene has CDR1 MNHEY and CDR2 SMNVEV (reference sequence). This CDR3 contains 14 residues. The chain's CDR3 is CASSLQGAVLEQYF. The CDR3 nucleotides are TGTGCCAGCAGTTTACAGGGGGCTGTTCTCGAGCAGTACTTC.

V and J are TRBV28 and TRBJ1-1; TRBD1 matches at 10 bases. The germline gives CDR1 MDHEN, CDR2 SYDVKM. The CDR3 is made up of 16 amino acids. Unmatched junction bases numbered 2, after V lost 0 bases and J lost 1 base. DNA of the CDR3: TGTGCCAGCAGTTTATGGGGGACAGGGGCGAACACTGAAGCTTTCTTT. This translates into CASSLWGTGANTEAFF.

The rearrangement uses TRBV10-3 and TRBJ2-2, with D perhaps matching TRBD1 (6 bases). The V and J ends lost 7 bases and 0 bases respectively, with 18 bases between them. CDR1 and CDR2 (germline): ENHRY, SYGVKD. The CDR3 consists of 17 residues. In DNA form, the CDR3 reads TGTGCCATCATGGGGGCTAGGGGCCCAACGAACACCGGGGAGCTGTTTTTT. Its protein is CAIMGARGPTNTGELFF.

The rearrangement links TRBV2 to TRBJ1-5, with no clear D. The V end lost 2 bases, the J end lost 1 base, and 6 bases lay between the germline ends. This CDR3 has 14 residues. Germline lookup yields CDR1 SNHLY and CDR2 FYNNEI. The CDR3 DNA reads TGTGCCAGCAGTGAACTGTCCAGCAATCAGCCCCAGCATTTT. Its translation: CASSELSSNQPQHF.

The gene calls are TRBV4-3 and TRBJ1-4; weak D call: TRBD1 (5 bases). V dropped 0 bases and J dropped 10 bases, with 9 bases sitting between them. CDR1 is LGHNA and CDR2 is YSLEER in the germline V gene. The CDR3 extends over 13 amino acids. CDR3 amino acids: CASSQDSGGKLFF. CDR3 coding DNA: TGCGCCAGCAGCCAAGACAGTGGGGGAAAACTGTTTTTT.

This clone has only one observation. The chain employs TRBV28 and TRBJ1-1; D remains ambiguous. Germline V CDR1 and CDR2: MDHEN, SYDVKM. This CDR3 has 15 amino acids. V was pared by 0 bases and J by 1 base, with 9 bases between. CDR3 residues: CASSLWVFGNTEAFF. The CDR3 DNA reads TGTGCCAGCAGTTTATGGGTGTTTGGGAACACTGAAGCTTTCTTT.

This chain's CDR3 is CASSQDSDYSTDTQYF. CDR3 DNA: TGCGCCAGCAGCCAAGATTCCGACTATAGCACAGATACGCAGTATTTT. This chain uses TRBV4-3 with TRBJ2-3; weak D call: TRBD2 (5 bases). V gave up 0 bases and J gave up 0 bases, with 10 bases separating them. Germline lookup yields CDR1 LGHNA and CDR2 YSLEER. The CDR3 has 16 residues.

This chain joins TRBV19 and TRBJ2-3; perhaps TRBD1 as D (6 bases). The CDR3 extends over 18 amino acids. Germline lookup yields CDR1 LNHDA and CDR2 SQIVND (reference sequence). Trimming removed 2 bases at V and 0 bases at J, with 18 bases between. This CDR3 is CASSIRSGTPTSTDTQYF. The CDR3 coding sequence is TGTGCCAGTAGTATACGGTCCGGGACACCTACAAGCACAGATACGCAGTATTTT. The full variable domain, rest sourced from reference TRBV19 and TRBJ2-3, is DGGITQSPKYLFRKEGQNVTLSCEQNLNHDAMYWYRQDPGQGLRLIYYSQIVNDFQKGDIAEGYSVSREKKESFPLTVTSAQKNPTAFYLCASSIRSGTPTSTDTQYFGPGTRLTVL.

This clone has just a few counts. The chain employs TRBV30 and TRBJ1-1; TRBD1 is a possible D gene (6 bases). Looked up from germline, CDR1 is GTSNPN and CDR2 is SVGIG (reference sequence). V dropped 2 bases and J dropped 1 base, with 8 bases sitting between them. CDR3 length: 13 amino acids. The CDR3, as DNA: TGTGCCTGGAGTTTGGACAGGAACACTGAAGCTTTCTTT. This translates into CAWSLDRNTEAFF. Combining the CDR3 with reference TRBV30 and TRBJ1-1 gives the whole variable domain SQTIHQWPATLVQPVGSPLSLECTVEGTSNPNLYWYRQAAGRGLQLLFYSVGIGQISSEVPQNLSASRPQDRQFILSSKKLLLSDSGFYLCAWSLDRNTEAFFGQGTRLTVV.

V usage is TRBV4-1 and J usage is TRBJ2-1; D gene uncertain. CDR3 length equals 13 residues. V lost 3 bases and J lost 11, with 14 bases in between. The germline gives CDR1 MGHRA, CDR2 YSYEKL. The CDR3, as DNA: TGCGCCAGCAGCCAGAACAACCGGGCCCAGCAGTTCTTC. Its translation is CASSQNNRAQQFF.

The rearrangement joins TRBV28 to TRBJ1-5; a weak D match, TRBD1 (5 bases). Trimming removed 3 bases at V and 2 bases at J, with 11 bases between. The length of the CDR3 is 15 residues. CDR1 is MDHEN, CDR2 SYDVKM, per germline. CDR3 in amino acids: CASSFRGGGNQPQHF. The CDR3 DNA follows: TGTGCCAGCAGTTTCCGGGGCGGTGGCAATCAGCCCCAGCATTTT.

Note on this clone: Other DNA variants within this sample encode the same CDR3. The chain employs TRBV30 and TRBJ2-3, with unresolved D. Trimming stripped 1 base from V and 5 bases from J, with 1 base between. Germline V CDR1 and CDR2: GTSNPN, SVGIG (reference sequence). This CDR3 region has 10 residues. CDR3 sequence reads: CAWSGDTQYF. CDR3 sequence (DNA): TGTGCCTGGAGTGGAGATACGCAGTATTTT.

The chain combines TRBV30 with TRBJ1-3; no clear D gene. This CDR3 has 11 amino acids. The germline gives CDR1 GTSNPN, CDR2 SVGIG (reference sequence). V shed 4 bases and J shed 4 bases, with 5 bases lying between them. CDR3 DNA: TGTGCCTGGAAAACGGGAAACACCATATATTTT. Amino acids: CAWKTGNTIYF.

This chain connects TRBV28 to TRBJ1-1; D is unclear. Germline V gene sequence: CDR1 MDHEN, CDR2 SYDVKM. V was pared by 2 bases and J by 0 bases, with 7 bases between. The CDR3 consists of 14 residues. The chain's CDR3 is CASSLGLLNTEAFF. In DNA, the CDR3 is TGTGCCAGCAGTTTAGGACTTCTGAACACTGAAGCTTTCTTT.

The chain is built from TRBV5-1 and TRBJ1-2; TRBD1 matches 7 bases. V shed 5 bases and J 2 bases; nucleotides not matched to a gene: 6. The CDR3 loop spans 14 amino acids. Germline V lookup: CDR1 SGHRS, CDR2 YFSETQ. For the CDR3, the DNA is TGCGCCAGCAGGGTGGACAGGTTGAACTATGGCTACACCTTC. This codes for CASRVDRLNYGYTF.

J is TRBJ2-1 and V is TRBV11-2; D gene uncertain. Germline CDR1 and CDR2: SGHAT and FQNNGV. V was clipped by 2 bases and J by 6 bases, with 5 bases between them. CDR3 length: 12 amino acids. The CDR3 DNA follows: TGTGCCAGCAGCTTAATGATCAATGAGCAGTTCTTC. This sequence encodes CASSLMINEQFF.